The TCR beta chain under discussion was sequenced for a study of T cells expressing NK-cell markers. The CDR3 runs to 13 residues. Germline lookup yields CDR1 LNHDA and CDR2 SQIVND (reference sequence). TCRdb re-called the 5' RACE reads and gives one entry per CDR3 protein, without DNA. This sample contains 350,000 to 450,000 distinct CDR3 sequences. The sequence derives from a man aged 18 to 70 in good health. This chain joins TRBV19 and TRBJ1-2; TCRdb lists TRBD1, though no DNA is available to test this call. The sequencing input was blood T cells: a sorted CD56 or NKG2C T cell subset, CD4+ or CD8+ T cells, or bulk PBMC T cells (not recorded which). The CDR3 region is CASRTGGRNGYTF.